Presented here are 13 T cell receptor beta chains from one specimen sequenced in a study of persistence of HIV-infected CD4 T cells (dated by TCRdb to 2018 to 2020). Their specific antigens are unknown. In the paper's terms, the treatment or condition label means: suppressive antiretroviral therapy. Cells were stimulated with lysates of CMV-infected fibroblasts at 9.5 to 10 ug/mL. Memory populations depleted of antigen-responding cells were obtained by sorting nonresponding CD40L-negative CD69-negative CD45RO-high memory CD4+ T cells. TCRbeta repertoires were sequenced from genomic DNA with the immunoSEQ hsTCRB assay version 4 in survey mode. The table was pulled from immuneACCESS by TCRdb, which kept in-frame rearrangements only. Such tables lose some clones; where checked, under half of the loss comes from unresolved V genes, and the rest has no known cause. The table for this sample lists approximately 35,000 clones; 82% of them were counted only once. Clones ranked in the top ten supply 0.8% to 0.9% of the sample.

This specimen was CD4+ T cells sorted from PBMCs after 18-hour stimulation, taken from a patient who received antiretroviral therapy. Per the publication, the cell subset or site label means: CD40L-CD69- CD45RO-high memory CD4 T cells not responding to CMV lysate. Source of these receptors: an adult man with HIV who was CMV-seropositive.

The CDR3 reads CASSRVGMNTEAFF. Here the CDR3 DNA reads TGTGCCAGCAGCAGGGTTGGGATGAACACTGAAGCTTTCTTT. J is TRBJ1-1 and V is TRBV9; the D is unclear. The CDR3 is made up of 14 amino acids. Germline assignment: CDR1 SGDLS and CDR2 YYNGEE. V lost 4 bases and J 0 bases, leaving 10 bases between the germline ends. The full variable domain, with the rest looked up from reference TRBV9 and TRBJ1-1, is DSGVTQTPKHLITATGQRVTLRCSPRSGDLSVYWYQQSLDQGLQFLIQYYNGEERAKGNILERFSAQQFPDLHSELNLSSLELGDSALYFCASSRVGMNTEAFFGQGTRLTVV.

Of note for this clone: Additional DNA sequences in this sample encode the identical CDR3. V gene TRBV4-2 combines with J gene TRBJ2-1; 8 bases line up with TRBD2. Germline trimming cut 1 base from V and 2 bases from J; bases unmatched to any gene: 4. Germline assignment: CDR1 LGHNA and CDR2 YNFKEQ. The CDR3 is 16 residues long. In DNA, the CDR3 is TGTGCCAGCAGCCAAGTCGGGGGGGGTCCCTACAATGAGCAGTTCTTC. Its translation is CASSQVGGGPYNEQFF.

The genes are TRBV2 and TRBJ2-3; D ambiguous. V was clipped by 6 bases and J by 3 bases, with 10 bases between them. The CDR3 covers 13 residues. The germline CDR1 and CDR2 sequences are SNHLY and FYNNEI. The CDR3 DNA reads TGTGCCAGCAGCTACTCGTCTACAGATACGCAGTATTTT. This encodes CASSYSSTDTQYF.

The chain links TRBV3-1 (or the pseudogene TRBV3-2) to TRBJ1-1; D unresolved. The CDR3 runs 15 residues. In germline, CDR1 is LGHDT, CDR2 YNNKEL (reference sequence). The V end was cut by 7 bases, the J end by 1 base, with 16 bases between. The CDR3 spells CASIPGKGWNTEAFF. In DNA form, the CDR3 reads TGTGCCAGCATTCCAGGAAAGGGATGGAACACTGAAGCTTTCTTT.

The V gene is TRBV5-6, the J gene TRBJ1-6, with no clear D. The CDR3 extends over 13 amino acids. The germline CDR1 and CDR2 sequences are SGHDT and YYEEEE. V lost 3 bases, J lost 18 bases, and 19 bases lay in between. As DNA, the CDR3 is TGTGCCAGCAGCTCGGGCTTCGACCGATTGCCCCACTTT. Encoded protein: CASSSGFDRLPHF. Together with reference TRBV5-6 and TRBJ1-6, the CDR3 gives the full variable domain: DAGVTQSPTHLIKTRGQQVTLRCSPKSGHDTVSWYQQALGQGPQFIFQYYEEEERQRGNFPDRFSGHQFPNYSSELNVNALLLGDSALYLCASSSGFDRLPHFGNGTRLTVT.

This clone has just a few counts. This chain uses TRBV4-3 with TRBJ2-5, with D perhaps given as TRBD1 or TRBD2 (5 bases each). The germline gives CDR1 LGHNA, CDR2 YSLEER. This CDR3 spans 13 amino acids. The V end lost 3 bases, the J end lost 5 bases, and 10 bases lay between the germline ends. The DNA for the CDR3 is TGCGCCAGCAGCCAGGGGGTGGGGGAGACCCAGTACTTC. This codes for CASSQGVGETQYF.

This clone was recorded a few times. This sequence joins TRBV10-1 and TRBJ2-2; 11 bases map to TRBD1. The CDR3 consists of 16 residues. Germline assignment: CDR1 WNHNN and CDR2 SYGVQD (reference sequence). J lost 6 bases, V lost 5 bases, and 8 bases had no gene match. The DNA of the CDR3 is TGCGCCAGCAGTCCCCTTGGGACAGGGGGATCCGGGGAGCTGTTTTTT. Translating it yields CASSPLGTGGSGELFF.

This rearrangement joins TRBV28 to TRBJ2-5; D gene ambiguous. Trimming removed 2 bases from V and 6 bases from J, with 7 bases in between. Germline lookup yields CDR1 MDHEN and CDR2 SYDVKM. This CDR3 comprises 12 residues. The CDR3 DNA reads as TGTGCCAGCAGTTTACGATTGAAGACCCAGTACTTC. Translating gives CASSLRLKTQYF.

The chain couples TRBV18 to TRBJ1-2, with 10 nucleotides matching TRBD1. There are 11 residues in the CDR3. J lost 10 bases, V lost 8 bases, and 4 bases had no gene match. Germline CDR1 reads KGHSH; CDR2 reads LQKENI. In DNA, the CDR3 is TGTGCCAGCGGGGACAGGGGTGACTACACCTTC. As protein: CASGDRGDYTF. The entire variable domain, with the rest obtained from reference TRBV18 and TRBJ1-2, is as follows: NAGVMQNPRHLVRRRGQEARLRCSPMKGHSHVYWYRQLPEEGLKFMVYLQKENIIDESGMPKERFSAEFPKEGPSILRIQQVVRGDSAAYFCASGDRGDYTFGSGTRLTVV.

Sample share makes this clone medium-sized (0.01 to 0.1%). V usage is TRBV29-1 and J usage is TRBJ2-7; unclear D gene. With 2 bases removed from V and 6 bases from J, the gap between germline ends came to 11 bases. The CDR3 is 12 amino acids. Looked up from germline, CDR1 is SQVTM and CDR2 is ANQGSEA. The CDR3 reads CSVERPAGEQYF. The DNA of the CDR3 is TGCAGCGTTGAAAGGCCAGCCGGCGAGCAGTACTTC.

This chain joins TRBV28 and TRBJ2-5, with a possible D match to TRBD1 (5 bases). V was shortened by 4 bases and J by 1 base, with 13 bases between the two germline ends. The CDR3 loop spans 15 amino acids. Germline CDR1 MDHEN, CDR2 SYDVKM. CDR3 loop: CASSYGPDSQETQYF. The CDR3 nucleotides are TGTGCCAGCAGTTACGGACCCGACAGCCAAGAGACCCAGTACTTC.

The chain links TRBV19 to TRBJ1-2; no definite D call. V was cut by 1 base and J by 5 bases, with 11 bases left in between. CDR1 is LNHDA and CDR2 is SQIVND in the germline V gene (reference sequence). The CDR3 consists of 14 residues. The CDR3 coding sequence is TGTGCCAGTAGTATAGCCGAAGGAGGGTATGGCTACACCTTC. As protein: CASSIAEGGYGYTF. The variable domain in full, with the rest retrieved from reference TRBV19 and TRBJ1-2, is DGGITQSPKYLFRKEGQNVTLSCEQNLNHDAMYWYRQDPGQGLRLIYYSQIVNDFQKGDIAEGYSVSREKKESFPLTVTSAQKNPTAFYLCASSIAEGGYGYTFGSGTRLTVV.

The CDR3 DNA reads TGTGCCAGCAGCCCCGACGAGGTATGGAACGACTCACCCCTCCACTTT. This translates into CASSPDEVWNDSPLHF. The rearrangement links TRBV4-2 to TRBJ1-6; no firm D call. The germline gives CDR1 LGHNA, CDR2 YNFKEQ. CDR3 length: 16 residues. With 4 bases removed from V and 10 bases from J, the gap between germline ends came to 20 bases.